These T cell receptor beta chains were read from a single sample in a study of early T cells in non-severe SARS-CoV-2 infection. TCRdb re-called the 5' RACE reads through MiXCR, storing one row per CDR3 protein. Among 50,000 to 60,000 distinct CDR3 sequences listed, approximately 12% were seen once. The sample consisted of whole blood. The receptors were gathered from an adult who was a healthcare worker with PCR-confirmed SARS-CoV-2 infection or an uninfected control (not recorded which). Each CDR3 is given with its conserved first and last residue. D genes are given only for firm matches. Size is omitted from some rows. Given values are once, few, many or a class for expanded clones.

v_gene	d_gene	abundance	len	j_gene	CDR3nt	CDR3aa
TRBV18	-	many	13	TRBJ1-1	TGTGCCAGCTCACCGCAACACAACCTTCAAGCTTTCTTT	CASSPQHNLQAFF
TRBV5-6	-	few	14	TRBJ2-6	TGTGCCAGCAGCTTTCCCGGCAGATTCAACGTCCTGACTTTC	CASSFPGRFNVLTF
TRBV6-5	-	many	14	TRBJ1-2	TGTGCCAGCAGTACCCGCGGGGTGGAGGATGGCTACACCTTC	CASSTRGVEDGYTF
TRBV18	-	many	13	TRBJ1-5	TGTGCCAGCTCACCGATCGGGGATCAGCCCCAGCATTTT	CASSPIGDQPQHF
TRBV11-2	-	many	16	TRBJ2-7	TGTGCCAGCAGCCCAGGCTTTTGGGGGACCCCCTACGAGCAGTACTTC	CASSPGFWGTPYEQYF
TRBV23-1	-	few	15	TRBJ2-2	TGCGCCAGCAGTCAATCGTCAATGCCCCACGGGGAGCTGTTTTTT	CASSQSSMPHGELFF
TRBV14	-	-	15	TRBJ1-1	TGTGCCAGCAGCTTAAGGGGCCGACCGGCGGGTGAAGCTTTCTTT	CASSLRGRPAGEAFF
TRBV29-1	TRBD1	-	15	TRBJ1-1	TGCAGCGCCGGGACAGTCCTAAGGGGGCACACTGAAGCTTTCTTT	CSAGTVLRGHTEAFF
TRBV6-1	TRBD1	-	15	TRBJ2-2	TGTGCCAGCAAGAGGGGACAGGGGAACACCGGGGAGCTGTTTTTT	CASKRGQGNTGELFF
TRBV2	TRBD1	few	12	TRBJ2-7	TGTGCCAGCAAGGGGGCCGCCTACGAGCAGTACTTC	CASKGAAYEQYF
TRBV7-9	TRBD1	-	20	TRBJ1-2	TGTGCCAGCAGCTTCCGGACAGGTCCCGGCCCGTACGAAGCTAACTATGGCTACACCTTC	CASSFRTGPGPYEANYGYTF
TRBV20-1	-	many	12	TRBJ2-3	TGCAGTGTGACGGGGGTGACAGATACGCAGTATTTT	CSVTGVTDTQYF
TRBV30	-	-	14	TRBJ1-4	TGTGCCTGGAGGCGGGGACTCTCTAATGAAAAACTGTTTTTT	CAWRRGLSNEKLFF
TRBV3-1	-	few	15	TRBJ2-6	TGTGCCAGCAGGGTGGGAGTTAGTGGGGCCAACGTCCTGACTTTC	CASRVGVSGANVLTF
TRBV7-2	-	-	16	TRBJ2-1	TGTGCCAGCAGCTCTAGGGTGATTAGCTCCTACAATGAGCAGTTCTTC	CASSSRVISSYNEQFF
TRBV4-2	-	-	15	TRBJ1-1	TGTGCCAGCAGCCATGTCGTGGGCACGAACACTGAAGCTTTCTTT	CASSHVVGTNTEAFF
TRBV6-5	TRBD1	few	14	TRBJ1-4	TGTGCCAGCAGACCTGGGACAGTCCATGAAAAACTGTTTTTT	CASRPGTVHEKLFF
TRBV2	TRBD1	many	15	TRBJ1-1	TGTGCCAGCAGCCGGCGGGCAGGGGGGAACACTGAAGCTTTCTTT	CASSRRAGGNTEAFF
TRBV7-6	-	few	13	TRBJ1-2	TGTGCCAGCAGCTTAAACAGGGACAAAGGCTACACCTTC	CASSLNRDKGYTF
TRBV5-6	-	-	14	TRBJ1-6	TGTGCCAGCAGCCCCTACAGAGATAATTCACCCCTCCACTTT	CASSPYRDNSPLHF
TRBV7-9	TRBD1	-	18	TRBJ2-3	TGTGCCAGCAGCCCTCGCCAGGGGGAGAGAGTCCTGCCAGATACGCAGTATTTT	CASSPRQGERVLPDTQYF
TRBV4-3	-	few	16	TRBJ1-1	TGCGCCAGCAGCCAAGATAGAGAACAGTCGTTCCCTGAAGCTTTCTTT	CASSQDREQSFPEAFF
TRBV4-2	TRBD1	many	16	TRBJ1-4	TGTGCCAGCAGCCAAGACCGAGGACAGGGGAACGAAAAACTGTTTTTT	CASSQDRGQGNEKLFF
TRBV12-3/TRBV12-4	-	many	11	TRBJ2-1	TGTGCCAGCAGTACACTAGCAGGGCAGTTCTTC	CASSTLAGQFF
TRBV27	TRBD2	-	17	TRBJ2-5	TGTGCCAGCAGTAACCGCCTAATGGCGGGGGGGGTTGAGACCCAGTACTTC	CASSNRLMAGGVETQYF
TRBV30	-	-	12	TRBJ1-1	TGTGCCTGGAGTGCCAAAAGCGGAGAAGCTTTCTTT	CAWSAKSGEAFF
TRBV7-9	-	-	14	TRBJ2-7	TGTGCCAGCAGCCCCCCGACAGGAATTAACGAGCAGTACTTC	CASSPPTGINEQYF
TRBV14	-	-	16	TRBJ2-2	TGTGCCAGCAGCCAAAGAAGTGTCGCGAACACCGGGGAGCTGTTTTTT	CASSQRSVANTGELFF
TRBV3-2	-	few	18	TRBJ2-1	TGTGCCAGCAGCCATAGTTTCGGGACTAGCGGGGAGTACAATGAGCAGTTCTTC	CASSHSFGTSGEYNEQFF
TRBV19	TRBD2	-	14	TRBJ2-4	TGTGCCAGTAGTTTCCAGCGGGGTACGGACATTCAGTACTTC	CASSFQRGTDIQYF
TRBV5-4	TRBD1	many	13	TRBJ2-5	TGTGCCAGCAGCTTGGCAGGGGGAGAGACCCAGTACTTC	CASSLAGGETQYF
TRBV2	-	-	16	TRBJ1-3	TGTGCCAGCAGGGGCGAACTGCCGAGCTCTGGAAACACCATATATTTT	CASRGELPSSGNTIYF
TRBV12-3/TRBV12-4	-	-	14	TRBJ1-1	TGTGCCAGCCGTAAGAAGGGTGGGGGGTCTGAAGCTTTCTTT	CASRKKGGGSEAFF
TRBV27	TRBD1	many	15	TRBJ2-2	TGTGCCAGCGGACCCGGGACAGTAAACACCGGGGAGCTGTTTTTT	CASGPGTVNTGELFF
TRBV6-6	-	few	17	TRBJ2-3	TGTGCCAGCAGTTACCCTCGGGGCCGGGGGGCTGCGGATACGCAGTATTTT	CASSYPRGRGAADTQYF
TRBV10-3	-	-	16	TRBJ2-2	TGTGCCATCAGTGGGGCGGGACAGATAAACACCGGGGAGCTGTTTTTT	CAISGAGQINTGELFF
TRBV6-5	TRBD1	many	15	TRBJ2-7	TGTGCCAGCAGTTACGGGCCAGGGGGCTCCTACGAGCAGTACTTC	CASSYGPGGSYEQYF
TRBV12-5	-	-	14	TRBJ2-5	TGTGCTAGTGGTTCCCAGGGGACGCAAGAGACCCAGTACTTC	CASGSQGTQETQYF
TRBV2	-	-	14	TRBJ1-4	TGTGCCAGCAGTGAGGATCAGGGGTCCTGGAAACTGTTTTTT	CASSEDQGSWKLFF
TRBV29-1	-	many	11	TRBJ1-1	TGCAGCGTGACAGGAAACACTGAAGCTTTCTTT	CSVTGNTEAFF
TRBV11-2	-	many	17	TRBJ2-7	TGTGCCAGCAGCCAGGGGCCTCCGGGACACCCCGGCTACGAGCAGTACTTC	CASSQGPPGHPGYEQYF
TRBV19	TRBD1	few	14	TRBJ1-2	TGTGCCAGTAGTTTCCGGGACAGGGACTATGGCTACACCTTC	CASSFRDRDYGYTF
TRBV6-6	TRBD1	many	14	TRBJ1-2	TGTGCCAGCAGTTACTACACAGGGGTGGATGGCTACACCTTC	CASSYYTGVDGYTF
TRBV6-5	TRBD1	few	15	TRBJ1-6	TGTGCCAGCAGTAGGACAGGGACTAATAATTCACCCCTCCACTTT	CASSRTGTNNSPLHF
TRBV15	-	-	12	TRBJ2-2	TGTGCCACCAGCAGAGTGAACGGGGAGCTGTTTTTT	CATSRVNGELFF
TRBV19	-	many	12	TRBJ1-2	TGTGCCAGTAGCCCCCCCCGTTATGGCTACACCTTC	CASSPPRYGYTF
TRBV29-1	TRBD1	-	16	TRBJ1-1	TGCAGCGTTAAAAGACAGGGGAGAGAGATGAACACTGAAGCTTTCTTT	CSVKRQGREMNTEAFF
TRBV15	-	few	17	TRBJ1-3	TGTGCCACCAGTGGACCCCACGGGCCGGGCCTCGGAAACACCATATATTTT	CATSGPHGPGLGNTIYF
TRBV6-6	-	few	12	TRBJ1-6	TGTGCCAGCAGTTTGACCGCCTCACCCCTCCACTTT	CASSLTASPLHF
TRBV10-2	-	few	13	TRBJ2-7	TGCGCCAGCATGGAGGGGGCTTCCTACGAGCAGTACTTC	CASMEGASYEQYF
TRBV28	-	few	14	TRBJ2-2	TGTGCCAGCAGTTCGGGACCCCACACCGGGGAGCTGTTTTTT	CASSSGPHTGELFF
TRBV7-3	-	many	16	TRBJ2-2	TGTGCCAGCAGCTTAGGACTGGGGGCGAACACCGGGGAGCTGTTTTTT	CASSLGLGANTGELFF
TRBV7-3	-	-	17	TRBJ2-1	TGTGCCAGCAGCTTTATGCCCCGTTTTAGCTCCTACAATGAGCAGTTCTTC	CASSFMPRFSSYNEQFF
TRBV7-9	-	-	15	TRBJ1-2	TGTGCCAGCAGCTTCTTCCCGTCACCCAGGGGAGGCTACACCTTC	CASSFFPSPRGGYTF
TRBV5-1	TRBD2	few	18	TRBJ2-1	TGCGCCAGCAGCGGGGGACTAGCGGGGGGCCGACCCTACAATGAGCAGTTCTTC	CASSGGLAGGRPYNEQFF
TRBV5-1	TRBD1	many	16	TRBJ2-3	TGCGCCAGCAGCTTGGGCGGGACAGGGCCCACAGATACGCAGTATTTT	CASSLGGTGPTDTQYF
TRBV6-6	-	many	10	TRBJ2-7	TGTGCCACCAGTAGATCCGAGCAGTACTTC	CATSRSEQYF
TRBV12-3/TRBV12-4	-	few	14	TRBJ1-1	TGTGCCAGCAGTCTCAGGGTGGGGAGCACTGAAGCTTTCTTT	CASSLRVGSTEAFF
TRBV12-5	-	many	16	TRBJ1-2	TGTGCTAGTGCGGGTGACAGGCCTACGGTCGAAGGTGGCTACACCTTC	CASAGDRPTVEGGYTF
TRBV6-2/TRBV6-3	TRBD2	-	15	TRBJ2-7	TGTGCCAGCAGCTCCGGGGGGGCGCGACGGGACGAGCAGTACTTC	CASSSGGARRDEQYF